This note documents a single T cell receptor beta chain sequence. Antigen specificity is unknown. This entry is derived from a study of T cells in Graves' hyperthyroidism and ophthalmopathy. Study-level findings and limits: Separation of ophthalmopathy from stable hyperthyroidism was achieved by a 13 V-J model.

Newly diagnosed hyperthyroidism patients aged 18 to 65 years had disease lasting under 2 months. Orbital computed tomography and thyroid ultrasound, together with serum TRAb and thyroxine and clinical symptoms, were used for diagnoses. Germline V gene data show CDR1 as SQVTM and CDR2 as ANQGSEA. The CDR3 length is 13 residues. Trimming shortened V by 6 bases and J by 4 bases, and 15 bases separated the two germline ends. Authors of the study amplified TCR beta CDR3 regions from RNA transcripts. The TCR CDR3 first-round RT-PCR relied on the HTBI primer set. TCRdb itself ran the multiplex PCR reads through MiXCR, one entry per CDR3 protein. The sample has hundreds of thousands of distinct CDR3 sequences, approximately 36% seen once.

Sequencing used blood. V gene TRBV29-1 combines with J gene TRBJ2-5; D possibly corresponds to TRBD2 (6 bases). The TCR originated in a middle-aged woman with Graves' hyperthyroidism. The CDR3 coding sequence is TGCAGCGTGGCCACCGGGAGTGGAGAGACCCAGTACTTC. This codes for CSVATGSGETQYF. The whole variable domain, filled in from reference TRBV29-1 and TRBJ2-5, reads SAVISQKPSRDICQRGTSLTIQCQVDSQVTMMFWYRQQPGQSLTLIATANQGSEATYESGFVIDKFPISRPNLTFSTLTVSNMSPEDSSIYLCSVATGSGETQYFGPGTRLLVL.